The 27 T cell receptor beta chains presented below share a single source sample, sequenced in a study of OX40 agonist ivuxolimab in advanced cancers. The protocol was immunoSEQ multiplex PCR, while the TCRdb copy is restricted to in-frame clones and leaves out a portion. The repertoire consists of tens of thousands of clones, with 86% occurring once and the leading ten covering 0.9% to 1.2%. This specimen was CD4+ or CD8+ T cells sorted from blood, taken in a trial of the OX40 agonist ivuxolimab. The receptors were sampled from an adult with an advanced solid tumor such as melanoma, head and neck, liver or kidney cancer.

CDR3: CASSPSTGSDTQYF. DNA for the CDR3: TGTGCCAGCAGCCCTTCAACAGGGTCAGATACGCAGTATTTT. The chain uses TRBV7-9 and TRBJ2-3; tentative D call: TRBD1 (6 bases). Germline values: CDR1 SEHNR, CDR2 FQNEAQ (reference sequence). Trimming cost V 5 bases and J 4 bases, with 13 bases left between them. The CDR3 covers 14 residues.

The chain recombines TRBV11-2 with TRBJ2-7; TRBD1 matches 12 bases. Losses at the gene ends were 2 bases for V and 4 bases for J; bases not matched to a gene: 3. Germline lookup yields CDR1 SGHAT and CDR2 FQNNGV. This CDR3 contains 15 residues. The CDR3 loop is CASSLRDRGPYEQYF. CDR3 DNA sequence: TGTGCCAGCAGCTTACGGGACAGGGGGCCTTACGAGCAGTACTTC.

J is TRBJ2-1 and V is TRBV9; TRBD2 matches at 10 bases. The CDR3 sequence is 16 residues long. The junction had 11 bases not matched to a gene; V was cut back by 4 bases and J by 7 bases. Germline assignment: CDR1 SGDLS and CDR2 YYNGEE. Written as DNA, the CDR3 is TGTGCCAGCAGCACCCCAAGCGGGAGGGCCTCAAATGAGCAGTTCTTC. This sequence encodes CASSTPSGRASNEQFF.

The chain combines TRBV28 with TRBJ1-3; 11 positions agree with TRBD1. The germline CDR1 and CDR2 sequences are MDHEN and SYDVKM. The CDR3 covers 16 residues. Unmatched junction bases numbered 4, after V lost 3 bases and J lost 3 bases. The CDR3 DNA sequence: TGTGCCAGCAGTTTCTCCGGGACAGGGGGTGGAAACACCATATATTTT. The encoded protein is CASSFSGTGGGNTIYF.

The CDR3 loop is CATLGMVRGYEQYF. CDR3 coding DNA: TGTGCCACTCTCGGGATGGTGCGAGGCTACGAGCAGTACTTC. V gene TRBV4-2 combines with J gene TRBJ2-7; possible D gene TRBD2, 5 bases. Germline loops: CDR1 LGHNA, CDR2 YNFKEQ. The CDR3 has 14 amino acids. Trimming removed 10 bases from V and 3 bases from J, with 19 bases in between.

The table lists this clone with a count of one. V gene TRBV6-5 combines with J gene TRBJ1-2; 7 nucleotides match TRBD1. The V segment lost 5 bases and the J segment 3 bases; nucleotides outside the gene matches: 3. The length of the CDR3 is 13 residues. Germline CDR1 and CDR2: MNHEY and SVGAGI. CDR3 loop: CASSPDRDYGYTF. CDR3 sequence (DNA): TGTGCCAGCAGTCCCGACAGGGACTATGGCTACACCTTC.

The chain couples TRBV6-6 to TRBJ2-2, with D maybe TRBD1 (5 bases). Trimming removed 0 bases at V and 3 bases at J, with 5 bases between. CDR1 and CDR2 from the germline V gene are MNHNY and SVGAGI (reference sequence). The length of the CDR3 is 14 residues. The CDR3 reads CASSYSTDTGELFF. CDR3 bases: TGTGCCAGCAGTTACTCGACAGACACCGGGGAGCTGTTTTTT.

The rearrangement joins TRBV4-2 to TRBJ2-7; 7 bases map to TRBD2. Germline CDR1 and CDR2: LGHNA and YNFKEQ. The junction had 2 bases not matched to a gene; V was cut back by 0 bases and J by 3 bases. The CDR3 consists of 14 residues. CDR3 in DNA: TGTGCCAGCAGCCAAGAAGAGCGGGGCTACGAGCAGTACTTC. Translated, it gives CASSQEERGYEQYF.

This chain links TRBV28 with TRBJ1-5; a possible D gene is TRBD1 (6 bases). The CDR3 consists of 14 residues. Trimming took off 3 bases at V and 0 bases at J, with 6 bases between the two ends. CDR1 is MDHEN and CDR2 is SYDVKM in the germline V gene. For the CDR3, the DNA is TGTGCCAGCAGTTTGGACAGTAGCAATCAGCCCCAGCATTTT. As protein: CASSLDSSNQPQHF. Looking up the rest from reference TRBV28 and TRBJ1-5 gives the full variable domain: DVKVTQSSRYLVKRTGEKVFLECVQDMDHENMFWYRQDPGLGLRLIYFSYDVKMKEKGDIPEGYSVSREKKERFSLILESASTNQTSMYLCASSLDSSNQPQHFGDGTRLSIL.

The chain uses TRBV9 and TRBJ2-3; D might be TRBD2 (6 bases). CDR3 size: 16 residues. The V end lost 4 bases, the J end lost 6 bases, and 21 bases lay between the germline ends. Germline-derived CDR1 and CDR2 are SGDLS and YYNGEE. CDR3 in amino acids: CASSISGTSPSDTQYF. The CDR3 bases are TGTGCCAGCAGCATCTCCGGGACTTCTCCCTCGGATACGCAGTATTTT.

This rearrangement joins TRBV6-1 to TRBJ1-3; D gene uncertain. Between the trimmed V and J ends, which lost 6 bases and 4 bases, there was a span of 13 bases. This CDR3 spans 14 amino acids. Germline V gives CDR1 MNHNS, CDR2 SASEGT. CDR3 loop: CASSPSGYGNTIYF. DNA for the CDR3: TGTGCCAGCAGCCCCTCGGGGTACGGAAACACCATATATTTT.

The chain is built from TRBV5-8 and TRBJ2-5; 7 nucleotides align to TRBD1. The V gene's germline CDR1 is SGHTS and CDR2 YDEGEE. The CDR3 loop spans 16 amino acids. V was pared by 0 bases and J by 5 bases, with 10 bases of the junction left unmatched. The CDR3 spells CASSLGGQPGEETQYF. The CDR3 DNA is TGTGCCAGCAGCTTGGGGGGACAGCCCGGGGAGGAGACCCAGTACTTC.

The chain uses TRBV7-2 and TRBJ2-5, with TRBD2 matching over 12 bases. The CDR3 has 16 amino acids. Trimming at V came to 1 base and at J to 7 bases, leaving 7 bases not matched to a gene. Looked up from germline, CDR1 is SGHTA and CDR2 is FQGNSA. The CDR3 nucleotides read TGTGCCAGCAGCTTAGAACTAGCGGGAGGAGGGGGGACCCAGTACTTC. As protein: CASSLELAGGGGTQYF.

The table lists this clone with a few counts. The CDR3 DNA follows: TGCGCCAGCAGCCAAGGACCAGGAACAAGGCAGCCCCAGCATTTT. Its translation: CASSQGPGTRQPQHF. This chain links TRBV4-1 with TRBJ1-5, with D hard to call. Trimming left V 1 base short and J 7 bases short, with 14 bases between. In germline, CDR1 is MGHRA, CDR2 YSYEKL. The CDR3 spans 15 residues.

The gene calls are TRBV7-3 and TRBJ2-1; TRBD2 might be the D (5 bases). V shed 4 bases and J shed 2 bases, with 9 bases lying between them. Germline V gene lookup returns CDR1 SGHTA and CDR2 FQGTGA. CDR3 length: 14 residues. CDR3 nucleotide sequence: TGTGCCAGCAGCTCCCTCGGGACCTACAATGAGCAGTTCTTC. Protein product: CASSSLGTYNEQFF.

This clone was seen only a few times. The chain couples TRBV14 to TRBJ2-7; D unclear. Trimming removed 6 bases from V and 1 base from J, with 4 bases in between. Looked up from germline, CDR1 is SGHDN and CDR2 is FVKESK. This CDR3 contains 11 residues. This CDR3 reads CASSVSYEQYF. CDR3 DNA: TGTGCCAGCAGTGTATCCTACGAGCAGTACTTC.

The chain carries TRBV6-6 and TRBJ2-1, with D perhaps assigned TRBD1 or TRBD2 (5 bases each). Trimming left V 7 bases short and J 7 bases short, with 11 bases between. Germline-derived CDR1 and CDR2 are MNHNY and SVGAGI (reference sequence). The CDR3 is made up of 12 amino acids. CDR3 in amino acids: CASKTRGNEQFF. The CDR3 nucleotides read TGTGCCAGCAAAACGAGGGGAAATGAGCAGTTCTTC.

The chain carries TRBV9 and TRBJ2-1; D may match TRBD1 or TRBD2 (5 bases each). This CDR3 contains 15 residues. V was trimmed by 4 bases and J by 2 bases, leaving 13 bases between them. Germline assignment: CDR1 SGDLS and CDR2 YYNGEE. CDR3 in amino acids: CASSPLGTAYNEQFF. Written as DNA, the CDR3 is TGTGCCAGCAGCCCCCTCGGGACGGCCTACAATGAGCAGTTCTTC.

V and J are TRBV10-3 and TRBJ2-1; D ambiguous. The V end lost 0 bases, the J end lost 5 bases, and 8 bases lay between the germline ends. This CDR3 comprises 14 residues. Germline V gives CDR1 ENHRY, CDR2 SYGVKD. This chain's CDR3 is CAISESGSNNEQFF. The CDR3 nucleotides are TGTGCCATCAGTGAGTCCGGGTCTAACAATGAGCAGTTCTTC.

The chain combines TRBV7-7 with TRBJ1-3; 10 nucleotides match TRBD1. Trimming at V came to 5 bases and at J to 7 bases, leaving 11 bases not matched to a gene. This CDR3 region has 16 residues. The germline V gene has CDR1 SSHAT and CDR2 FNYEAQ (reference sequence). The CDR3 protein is CASSPASPGQGNTIYF. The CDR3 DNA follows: TGTGCCAGCAGCCCTGCATCACCGGGACAGGGGAACACCATATATTTT.

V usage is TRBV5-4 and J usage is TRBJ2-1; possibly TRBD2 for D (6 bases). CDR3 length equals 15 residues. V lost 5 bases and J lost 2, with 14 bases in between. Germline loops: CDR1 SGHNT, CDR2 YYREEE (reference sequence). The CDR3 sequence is CASSSGTSTYNEQFF. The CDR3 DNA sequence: TGTGCCAGCAGTTCCGGGACTTCAACCTACAATGAGCAGTTCTTC.

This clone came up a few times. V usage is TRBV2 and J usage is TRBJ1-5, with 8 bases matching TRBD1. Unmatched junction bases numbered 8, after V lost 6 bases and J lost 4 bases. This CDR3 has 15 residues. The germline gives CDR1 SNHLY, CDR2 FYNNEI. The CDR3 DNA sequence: TGTGCCAGCAGCCCTACAGGGGGGAGAAATCAGCCCCAGCATTTT. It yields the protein CASSPTGGRNQPQHF.

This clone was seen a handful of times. The CDR3 loop is CSVERDRGRGYTF. CDR3 DNA sequence: TGCAGCGTTGAAAGGGACAGGGGGCGAGGCTACACCTTC. The genes are TRBV29-1 and TRBJ1-2, with TRBD1 identical over 12 bases. Trimming cost V 2 bases and J 8 bases; bases outside gene matches: 3. CDR3 size: 13 residues. Germline V gives CDR1 SQVTM, CDR2 ANQGSEA. Complete variable domain (other parts from reference TRBV29-1 and TRBJ1-2): SAVISQKPSRDICQRGTSLTIQCQVDSQVTMMFWYRQQPGQSLTLIATANQGSEATYESGFVIDKFPISRPNLTFSTLTVSNMSPEDSSIYLCSVERDRGRGYTFGSGTRLTVV.

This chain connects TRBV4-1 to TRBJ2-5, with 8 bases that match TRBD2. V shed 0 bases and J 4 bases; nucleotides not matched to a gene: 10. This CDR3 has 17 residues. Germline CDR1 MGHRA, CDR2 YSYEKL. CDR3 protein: CASSQDSSGSFGETQYF. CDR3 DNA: TGCGCCAGCAGCCAAGATTCGAGCGGGAGCTTTGGAGAGACCCAGTACTTC.

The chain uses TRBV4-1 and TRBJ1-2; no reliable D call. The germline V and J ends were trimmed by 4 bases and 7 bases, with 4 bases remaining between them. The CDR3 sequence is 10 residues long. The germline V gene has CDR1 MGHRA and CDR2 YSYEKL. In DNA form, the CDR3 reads TGCGCCAGCAGCCCTAGTGGCTACACCTTC. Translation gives CASSPSGYTF.

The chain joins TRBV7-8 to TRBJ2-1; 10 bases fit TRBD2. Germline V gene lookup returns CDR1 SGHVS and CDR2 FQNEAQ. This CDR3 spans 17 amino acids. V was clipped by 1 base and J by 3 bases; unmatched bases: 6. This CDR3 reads CASSLVSGRLNYNEQFF. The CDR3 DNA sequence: TGTGCCAGCAGCTTAGTTAGCGGGAGGCTAAACTACAATGAGCAGTTCTTC.

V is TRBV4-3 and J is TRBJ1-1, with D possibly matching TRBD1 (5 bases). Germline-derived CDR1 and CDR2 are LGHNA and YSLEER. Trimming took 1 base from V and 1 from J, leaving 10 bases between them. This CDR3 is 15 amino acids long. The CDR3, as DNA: TGCGCCAGCAGCCAAGCCCGGGGGTGGAACACTGAAGCTTTCTTT. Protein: CASSQARGWNTEAFF.